The clone carrying this T cell receptor beta chain was detected many times. Preparation of the TCRbeta library used unique molecular identifiers. Via MiXCR, TCRdb re-called the PCR reads, giving one row per CDR3 protein. The table records hundreds of thousands of distinct CDR3 sequences, around 12% of them present only once. These data are taken from a study of T-cell reconstitution after alpha-beta-depleted transplantation in children. V was cut by 5 bases and J by 7 bases, with 11 bases left in between. The CDR3 loop spans 13 amino acids. The chain uses TRBV12-3 or TRBV12-4 and TRBJ1-4; D is uncertain. This sequence originates from a human donor who donated a stem cell graft to a child with acute lymphoblastic leukemia. The specimen comprised PBMCs from the stem cell graft donor, sampled from the stem cell graft. This chain's CDR3 is CASSPNSGEKLFF. The CDR3 coding sequence is TGTGCCAGCAGTCCGAACAGTGGTGAAAAACTGTTTTTT.